Below are 21 T cell receptor beta chains sequenced from a single sample in a study of graft-versus-host responses after intestinal transplantation (dated by TCRdb to 2020 to 2023). Libraries were prepared through the immunoSEQ multiplex PCR assay. TCRdb holds this immuneACCESS table with in-frame rearrangements only. Some clones are missing; in checked studies, unresolved V genes explain under half, and the rest has no known cause. The sample includes over 1,500 clones, with roughly nine tenths observed a single time. The ten largest clones take up about 18% of the sample. Intraepithelial and lamina propria lymphocytes were isolated from graft specimens using dithiothreitol, EDTA incubations and collagenase D digestion. The sequencing here drew on ileum tissue, taken about 70 days after transplant. The receptors were sampled from a human patient who received an intestinal transplant, so some T cells may come from the graft donor.

The CDR3 loop is CASSQDRRRMIGYTF. The CDR3 DNA is TGCGCCAGCAGCCAAGATCGTAGAAGGATGATAGGCTACACCTTC. The chain combines TRBV4-1 with TRBJ1-2; D gene ambiguous. CDR1 is MGHRA and CDR2 is YSYEKL in the germline V gene. With 0 bases removed from V and 8 bases from J, the gap between germline ends came to 16 bases. The CDR3 extends over 15 amino acids.

The chain is built from TRBV11-2 and TRBJ2-1; 11 bases align to TRBD2. The CDR3 covers 16 residues. After removal of 5 bases from V and 4 bases from J, the junction contained 7 bases not matched to a gene. Germline V gene data show CDR1 as SGHAT and CDR2 as FQNNGV. CDR3 region: CASSPSLAGGYNEQFF. The CDR3 DNA is TGTGCCAGCAGCCCTAGTTTAGCGGGAGGGTACAATGAGCAGTTCTTC.

CDR3 bases: TGTGCCAGCAGCTTTAATTGGTGGATATACACTGAAGCTTTCTTT. Protein sequence: CASSFNWWIYTEAFF. This chain connects TRBV7-8 to TRBJ1-1; no clear D gene. CDR3 length equals 15 residues. With 3 bases removed from V and 3 bases from J, the gap between germline ends came to 14 bases. The germline CDR1 and CDR2 sequences are SGHVS and FQNEAQ.

CDR3 nucleotides: TGTGCCAGCAGCCTTACTGCACAGCTCTATGGCTACACCTTC. Translated: CASSLTAQLYGYTF. V is TRBV5-6 and J is TRBJ1-2; the D is unclear. Trimming pared 4 bases from V and 4 bases from J, leaving 14 bases between. CDR3 length: 14 amino acids. In germline, CDR1 is SGHDT, CDR2 YYEEEE.

This chain uses TRBV5-1 with TRBJ2-4; D may be TRBD2 (6 bases). The length of the CDR3 is 19 residues. Trimming stripped 1 base from V and 1 base from J, with 21 bases between. Germline V gene data show CDR1 as SGHRS and CDR2 as YFSETQ. The CDR3 nucleotides read TGCGCCAGCAGCTTGCCGTTCGGGACTTATAATTCGGCCAAAAACATTCAGTACTTC. Encoded protein: CASSLPFGTYNSAKNIQYF.

The chain employs TRBV5-1 and TRBJ1-4; D uncertain. The CDR3 extends over 14 amino acids. In germline, CDR1 is SGHRS, CDR2 YFSETQ. V dropped 3 bases and J dropped 0 bases, with 6 bases sitting between them. The DNA of the CDR3 is TGCGCCAGCAGCTCCGGGTCAACTAATGAAAAACTGTTTTTT. It translates to CASSSGSTNEKLFF.

The chain uses TRBV4-3 and TRBJ1-6; the D is unclear. This CDR3 is 18 amino acids long. V gave up 2 bases and J gave up 9 bases, with 23 bases separating them. The germline V gene encodes CDR1 LGHNA and CDR2 YSLEER. CDR3 residues: CASSQFYWAPTWGSPLHF. The CDR3 DNA reads as TGCGCCAGCAGCCAATTTTATTGGGCTCCCACCTGGGGTTCACCCCTCCACTTT.

The chain is built from TRBV6-5 and TRBJ2-3; no clear D gene. This CDR3 has 16 amino acids. Trimming took 2 bases from V and 0 from J, leaving 12 bases between them. Germline CDR1 and CDR2: MNHEY and SVGAGI. The CDR3 nucleotides read TGTGCCAGCAGTTACGATCGATTAGGGAGCACAGATACGCAGTATTTT. This translates into CASSYDRLGSTDTQYF.

This clone was seen just once. At one of its ends the junction is not consistent with the germline gene, which may arise from a read error. The rearrangement joins TRBV7-7 to TRBJ2-1; D unresolved. The CDR3 sequence is 15 residues long. The germline V gene has CDR1 SSHAT and CDR2 FNYEAQ (reference sequence). The chain's CDR3 is CASSTRVSSYNEQFF. CDR3 bases: TGTGCTAGCAGCACTCGGGTGAGCTCCTACAATGAGCAGTTCTTC.

The chain joins TRBV28 to TRBJ1-3, with D perhaps matching TRBD1 (5 bases). V was clipped by 6 bases and J by 4 bases, with 13 bases between them. Germline V CDR1 and CDR2: MDHEN, SYDVKM. There are 14 residues in the CDR3. In nucleotides, the CDR3 is TGTGCCAGCAGCCAAGGGGATCTCGGAAACACCATATATTTT. Encoded protein: CASSQGDLGNTIYF.

J is TRBJ2-2 and V is TRBV18; perhaps D is TRBD1 or TRBD2 (6 bases each). The germline gives CDR1 KGHSH, CDR2 LQKENI. The ends were cut back, 3 bases at V and 3 bases at J, with 17 bases in the middle. CDR3 size: 17 residues. CDR3 DNA: TGTGCCAGCTCACCTCGCTGGGGGCCTAGCGACACCGGGGAGCTGTTTTTT. This encodes CASSPRWGPSDTGELFF.

V is TRBV4-3 and J is TRBJ2-1, with 11 bases that match TRBD2. The CDR3 consists of 15 residues. V lost 8 bases, J lost 4 bases, and 7 bases stayed unmatched. Germline-derived CDR1 and CDR2 are LGHNA and YSLEER. DNA for the CDR3: TGCGCCAGCCGATCCAGACTAGCGGGATACAATGAGCAGTTCTTC. It specifies CASRSRLAGYNEQFF.

This chain links TRBV28 with TRBJ2-7, with a possible D match to TRBD1 (6 bases). The CDR3 is made up of 14 amino acids. Per the germline V gene, CDR1 is MDHEN and CDR2 is SYDVKM. V was cut by 4 bases and J by 3 bases, with 13 bases left in between. CDR3 sequence (DNA): TGTGCCAGCAGTTCCGGGACACACCACTACGAGCAGTACTTC. This codes for CASSSGTHHYEQYF.

The V gene is TRBV5-1, the J gene TRBJ2-1; 8 nucleotides match TRBD2. The CDR3 consists of 16 residues. Germline assignment: CDR1 SGHRS and CDR2 YFSETQ. Trimming took 2 bases from V and 8 from J; bases not matched to a gene: 12. This CDR3 is CASSLKPSGWWDEQFF. Here the CDR3 DNA reads TGCGCCAGCAGCTTAAAACCTAGCGGGTGGTGGGATGAGCAGTTCTTC. The entire variable domain, with the rest obtained from reference TRBV5-1 and TRBJ2-1, is as follows: KAGVTQTPRYLIKTRGQQVTLSCSPISGHRSVSWYQQTPGQGLQFLFEYFSETQRNKGNFPGRFSGRQFSNSRSEMNVSTLELGDSALYLCASSLKPSGWWDEQFFGPGTRLTVL.

This clone appeared once. V usage is TRBV5-1 and J usage is TRBJ2-2; 7 bases fit TRBD2. Germline CDR1 reads SGHRS; CDR2 reads YFSETQ. The CDR3 sequence is 14 residues long. V lost 4 bases to trimming and J lost 4 bases; unmatched junction nucleotides: 4. The CDR3 DNA reads as TGCGCCAGCAGCCGGCTAGCGGTCACCGGGGAGCTGTTTTTT. This encodes CASSRLAVTGELFF.

This chain joins TRBV6-5 and TRBJ1-5, with D possibly matching TRBD1 (6 bases). Germline values: CDR1 MNHEY, CDR2 SVGAGI. The germline V and J ends were trimmed by 6 bases and 2 bases, with 8 bases remaining between them. This CDR3 has 13 amino acids. CDR3 coding DNA: TGTGCCAGCAGGGACAGTCGCAATCAGCCCCAGCATTTT. This sequence encodes CASRDSRNQPQHF.

The V call is TRBV19, the J call TRBJ2-1; 10 bases fit TRBD2. With 9 bases clipped from V and 7 bases from J, the junction kept 9 bases outside the gene matches. The germline gives CDR1 LNHDA, CDR2 SQIVND (reference sequence). The CDR3 consists of 14 residues. The CDR3 sequence is CASKLAGSNNEQFF. As DNA, the CDR3 is TGTGCCAGCAAACTAGCGGGAAGTAATAATGAGCAGTTCTTC.

This chain connects TRBV6-5 to TRBJ1-2; D is possibly TRBD1 (6 bases). The V gene's germline CDR1 is MNHEY and CDR2 SVGAGI. The CDR3 consists of 15 residues. V was pared by 5 bases and J by 3 bases, with 16 bases between. CDR3 protein: CASSAGPSGDYGYTF. CDR3 nucleotide sequence: TGTGCCAGCAGTGCTGGGCCTTCAGGGGACTATGGCTACACCTTC.

The genes are TRBV5-1 and TRBJ2-7; TRBD2 might be the D (6 bases). The CDR3 extends over 15 amino acids. Trimming pared 2 bases from V and 0 bases from J, leaving 12 bases between. Looked up from germline, CDR1 is SGHRS and CDR2 is YFSETQ. CDR3 sequence: CASSFLGRSSYEQYF. The CDR3 nucleotides are TGCGCCAGCAGCTTCTTAGGGAGGAGCTCCTACGAGCAGTACTTC.

The rearrangement joins TRBV2 to TRBJ1-2; D may be TRBD1 (5 bases). Germline V gene lookup returns CDR1 SNHLY and CDR2 FYNNEI. The length of the CDR3 is 14 residues. Trimming removed 5 bases from V and 3 bases from J, with 13 bases in between. For the CDR3, the DNA is TGTGCCAGCAGTCTTCAGGGAATTTACTATGGCTACACCTTC. It yields the protein CASSLQGIYYGYTF.

This rearrangement joins TRBV21-1 to TRBJ2-5; the DNA was not compared with TRBD2, the D call given in the table. TRBV21-1 is listed as a pseudogene. This CDR3 is 16 amino acids long. CDR3 region: CASSKALAGGQETQYF. DNA for the CDR3: TGTGCCAGCAGCAAAGCGCTAGCGGGGGGGCAAGAGACCCAGTACTTC.